Following are 26 T cell receptor beta chains from one sample sequenced in a study of T-cell reconstitution after alpha-beta-depleted transplantation in children. The TCRbeta library was prepared with unique molecular identifiers. Via MiXCR, TCRdb re-called the PCR reads, giving one row per CDR3 protein. Here the sample spans a few hundred thousand distinct CDR3 sequences, 9.5% to 15% being singletons. This sample comprised PBMCs from the stem cell graft donor, obtained from the stem cell graft. These receptors were taken from a human donor who donated a stem cell graft to a child with combined immunodeficiency.

The sample holds a few counts of this clonotype. V gene TRBV5-6 combines with J gene TRBJ2-5, with 10 nucleotides matching TRBD2. CDR1 and CDR2 (germline): SGHDT, YYEEEE. With V trimmed by 0 bases and J by 5 bases, 4 bases remained unmatched. CDR3 size: 15 residues. CDR3 region: CASSLETSGSETQYF. The CDR3 DNA reads as TGTGCCAGCAGCTTGGAGACTAGCGGGTCTGAGACCCAGTACTTC.

This clonotype has at least ten counts. The V gene is TRBV20-1, the J gene TRBJ2-3, with TRBD2 matching over 10 bases. J gave up 2 bases and V 5 bases, and 4 bases lay outside the gene matches. The CDR3 is 14 amino acids. The germline CDR1 and CDR2 sequences are DFQATT and SNEGSKA (reference sequence). In DNA, the CDR3 is TGCAGTGCTCTAAGCGGGGGGGCCACAGATACGCAGTATTTT. This codes for CSALSGGATDTQYF.

This clonotype was found many times. The gene calls are TRBV12-3 or TRBV12-4 and TRBJ1-2, with D possibly being TRBD1 (6 bases). The V end lost 8 bases, the J end lost 6 bases, and 25 bases lay between the germline ends. There are 16 residues in the CDR3. The CDR3 DNA follows: TGTGCCAGCTCCCCTGGAATGGGCAGGGGCTGGGATGGCTACACCTTC. This sequence encodes CASSPGMGRGWDGYTF.

This clonotype was counted ten times or more. The V and J genes are TRBV4-3 and TRBJ1-4, with a weak D call TRBD1 (5 bases). CDR1 is LGHNA and CDR2 is YSLEER in the germline V gene. CDR3 length: 15 residues. V gave up 1 base and J gave up 6 bases, with 12 bases separating them. The CDR3 protein is CASSQGRGEDEKLFF. CDR3 coding DNA: TGCGCCAGCAGCCAAGGGAGGGGCGAGGATGAAAAACTGTTTTTT.

The V call is TRBV6-2 or TRBV6-3, the J call TRBJ1-1; no clear D. Germline V gene data show CDR1 as MNHEY and CDR2 as SVGEGT. V was pared by 2 bases and J by 0 bases, with 10 bases between. The CDR3 covers 15 residues. CDR3 bases: TGTGCCAGCAGTTACAATTCCCTCATGAACACTGAAGCTTTCTTT. This translates into CASSYNSLMNTEAFF.

In this sample, this clonotype turned up a few times. The chain has TRBV5-1 and TRBJ2-7, with 7 bases identical to TRBD1. Trimming at V came to 3 bases and at J to 3 bases, leaving 9 bases not matched to a gene. From germline, CDR1 is SGHRS and CDR2 YFSETQ. The CDR3 is 15 residues long. The CDR3 region has the DNA TGCGCCAGCAGCTATCTACCGACAGGGAACTACGAGCAGTACTTC. Translation gives CASSYLPTGNYEQYF.

This clonotype occurred many times. The chain joins TRBV10-3 to TRBJ2-5, with D possibly TRBD2 on 5 matching bases. Germline V lookup: CDR1 ENHRY, CDR2 SYGVKD. V lost 0 bases, J lost 1 base, and 6 bases lay in between. This CDR3 has 14 amino acids. CDR3 loop: CAISESTSQETQYF. The CDR3 nucleotides read TGTGCCATCAGTGAGTCAACTAGCCAAGAGACCCAGTACTTC.

This clonotype was detected ten times or more. This sequence joins TRBV12-3 or TRBV12-4 and TRBJ1-4; no reliable D call. Trimming removed 6 bases at V and 8 bases at J, with 13 bases between. This CDR3 is built from 13 residues. CDR3: CASSLYRGEKLFF. DNA of the CDR3: TGTGCCAGCAGCCTATACCGAGGGGAAAAACTGTTTTTT.

This clonotype was counted at least ten times. The chain links TRBV2 to TRBJ2-1; the D gene is possibly TRBD2 (6 bases). V was pared by 6 bases and J by 3 bases, with 9 bases between. The V gene's germline CDR1 is SNHLY and CDR2 FYNNEI. The CDR3 is 13 amino acids. The chain's CDR3 is CASRSSGYNEQFF. The CDR3 DNA follows: TGTGCCAGCAGAAGTAGCGGCTACAATGAGCAGTTCTTC.

The table lists this clonotype with a few counts. The V gene is TRBV6-2 or TRBV6-3, the J gene TRBJ2-7, with unresolved D. V lost 0 bases and J 3 bases, leaving 15 bases between the germline ends. This CDR3 spans 16 amino acids. Germline loops: CDR1 MNHEY, CDR2 SVGEGT. The CDR3 nucleotides read TGTGCCAGCAGTTACTCGTCCCAGACCCCGTACTACGAGCAGTACTTC. This sequence encodes CASSYSSQTPYYEQYF.

This clonotype was observed at least ten times. This sequence joins TRBV10-3 and TRBJ2-5, with D hard to call. Trimming pared 0 bases from V and 7 bases from J, leaving 12 bases between. CDR1 is ENHRY and CDR2 is SYGVKD in the germline V gene. This CDR3 is 14 amino acids long. Written as DNA, the CDR3 is TGTGCCATCAGTGAGTCTATCCCAACCGCGACCCAGTACTTC. It translates to CAISESIPTATQYF.

This clonotype was seen a handful of times. The rearrangement joins TRBV4-3 to TRBJ2-1; 8 bases map to TRBD2. CDR1 and CDR2 (germline): LGHNA, YSLEER. The J segment lost 2 bases and the V segment lost 1 base, leaving 7 bases of the junction unmatched. The CDR3 extends over 17 amino acids. For the CDR3, the DNA is TGCGCCAGCAGCCAAGGGAGCGGGGGTCCGGCCTACAATGAGCAGTTCTTC. Its translation: CASSQGSGGPAYNEQFF.

The V call is TRBV20-1, the J call TRBJ1-1; D not certain. The CDR3 spans 12 residues. V dropped 1 base and J dropped 6 bases, with 9 bases sitting between them. Germline CDR1 DFQATT, CDR2 SNEGSKA (reference sequence). CDR3 loop: CSARGVWAEAFF. CDR3 DNA sequence: TGCAGTGCTAGAGGGGTTTGGGCTGAAGCTTTCTTT.

Only a few counts were recorded for this clonotype. The chain employs TRBV2 and TRBJ2-3; TRBD2 matches at 7 bases. Germline trimming cut 6 bases from V and 4 bases from J; bases unmatched to any gene: 4. The CDR3 spans 13 residues. Germline-derived CDR1 and CDR2 are SNHLY and FYNNEI. In DNA, the CDR3 is TGTGCCAGCAGAGCCGGACTAGCAGATACGCAGTATTTT. It translates to CASRAGLADTQYF.

This clonotype was detected only a few times. The CDR3: CASSYEGSRDYGYTF. In nucleotides, the CDR3 is TGTGCCAGCAGTTACGAAGGGAGCCGGGACTATGGCTACACCTTC. The chain employs TRBV6-5 and TRBJ1-2; unclear D gene. The V and J ends lost 2 bases and 3 bases respectively, with 13 bases between them. This CDR3 comprises 15 residues. Per germline, CDR1 MNHEY and CDR2 SVGAGI.

This chain joins TRBV19 and TRBJ2-1; D is perhaps TRBD2 (6 bases). Deletions cut 0 bases from V and 5 bases from J, with 14 bases between. Germline CDR1 is LNHDA and CDR2 is SQIVND (reference sequence). This CDR3 has 16 amino acids. Here the CDR3 reads CASSIDWGLLNNEQFF. The DNA of the CDR3 is TGTGCCAGTAGTATAGATTGGGGACTCTTAAACAATGAGCAGTTCTTC.

This clonotype showed up many times. The gene calls are TRBV27 and TRBJ2-7; D not certain. This CDR3 is 15 amino acids long. Germline lookup yields CDR1 MNHEY and CDR2 SMNVEV (reference sequence). Trimming shortened V by 6 bases and J by 4 bases, and 19 bases separated the two germline ends. The CDR3: CASRPGGGFVYEQYF. The CDR3 bases are TGTGCCAGCAGGCCGGGCGGTGGGTTTGTTTACGAGCAGTACTTC.

This clonotype was recorded once. The gene calls are TRBV20-1 and TRBJ2-5, with 7 positions matching TRBD2. This CDR3 spans 12 amino acids. V lost 5 bases to trimming and J lost 4 bases; unmatched junction nucleotides: 4. CDR1 and CDR2 from the germline V gene are DFQATT and SNEGSKA (reference sequence). As DNA, the CDR3 is TGCAGTGCTGTGAGCGGGGTAGAGACCCAGTACTTC. Translating it yields CSAVSGVETQYF.

This clonotype occurred many times. The chain links TRBV29-1 to TRBJ2-3; D gene unclear. Germline V gene data show CDR1 as SQVTM and CDR2 as ANQGSEA. This CDR3 has 12 residues. Trimming removed 6 bases from V and 2 bases from J, with 9 bases in between. The CDR3 region is CSVQDHTDTQYF. In DNA form, the CDR3 reads TGCAGCGTCCAGGATCACACAGATACGCAGTATTTT.

A few counts support this clonotype. The J gene is TRBJ2-1, the V gene TRBV20-1, with TRBD2 matching 10 bases. In germline, CDR1 is DFQATT, CDR2 SNEGSKA (reference sequence). Germline trimming cut 2 bases from V and 6 bases from J; bases unmatched to any gene: 4. The length of the CDR3 is 14 residues. The CDR3 coding sequence is TGCAGTGCTAGACCCTTAGCGGGAGGCAATGAGCAGTTCTTC. Translation gives CSARPLAGGNEQFF.

This chain joins TRBV5-1 and TRBJ2-7; TRBD2 might be the D (6 bases). Germline CDR1 is SGHRS and CDR2 is YFSETQ. Deletions cut 0 bases from V and 3 bases from J, with 16 bases between. The CDR3 loop spans 16 amino acids. The CDR3 DNA reads as TGCGCCAGCAGCTTGGTCTTCGCGGGGATCGGCTACGAGCAGTACTTC. Protein sequence: CASSLVFAGIGYEQYF.

This chain joins TRBV27 and TRBJ1-2; D call uncertain. This CDR3 has 15 amino acids. Germline CDR1 and CDR2: MNHEY and SMNVEV (reference sequence). Between the trimmed V and J ends, which lost 0 bases and 5 bases, there was a span of 13 bases. In DNA form, the CDR3 reads TGTGCCAGCAGTTTATCGCGGTTAGAGGAATATGGCTACACCTTC. Protein: CASSLSRLEEYGYTF.

This chain joins TRBV7-9 and TRBJ2-7; D is possibly TRBD2 (6 bases). V was trimmed by 5 bases and J by 7 bases, leaving 15 bases between them. CDR1 and CDR2 from the germline V gene are SEHNR and FQNEAQ (reference sequence). This CDR3 is built from 13 residues. CDR3 bases: TGTGCCAGCAGCCTGGGGGGTACGGGGGAGCAGTACTTC. Translating it yields CASSLGGTGEQYF.

This chain links TRBV2 with TRBJ2-6, with 15 positions matching TRBD2. CDR1 and CDR2 from the germline V gene are SNHLY and FYNNEI. The trim removed 4 bases at V and 2 bases at J, leaving 12 bases unmatched. This CDR3 spans 21 amino acids. CDR3 amino acids: CASSVQLPGLAGGAGANVLTF. The CDR3 DNA reads as TGTGCCAGCAGTGTCCAATTGCCGGGACTAGCGGGAGGAGCTGGGGCCAACGTCCTGACTTTC.

This clonotype was found many times. The DNA of the CDR3 is TGTGCCAGCAGTCGAATGGTGAACACTGAAGCTTTCTTT. Protein product: CASSRMVNTEAFF. V is TRBV6-2 or TRBV6-3 and J is TRBJ1-1, with D hard to call. Germline assignment: CDR1 MNHEY and CDR2 SVGEGT. The V gene lost 5 bases and the J gene lost 0 bases, with 7 bases spanning the gap. CDR3 length: 13 residues.

This clonotype was recorded many times. The chain is built from TRBV7-9 and TRBJ2-7, with 10 bases that match TRBD1. The germline CDR1 and CDR2 sequences are SEHNR and FQNEAQ (reference sequence). There are 15 residues in the CDR3. The trim removed 5 bases at V and 5 bases at J, leaving 9 bases unmatched. The CDR3 sequence is CASSASGTGVHEQYF. The CDR3 nucleotides are TGTGCCAGCAGCGCCTCCGGGACAGGGGTACACGAGCAGTACTTC. Variable domain in full (rest from reference TRBV7-9 and TRBJ2-7): DTGVSQNPRHKITKRGQNVTFRCDPISEHNRLYWYRQTLGQGPEFLTYFQNEAQLEKSRLLSDRFSAERPKGSFSTLEIQRTEQGDSAMYLCASSASGTGVHEQYFGPGTRLTVT.